This T cell receptor (beta chain) emerged from a study of OX40 agonist ivuxolimab in advanced cancers. Broadly, across the study: Ivuxolimab was a fully human IgG2 agonistic monoclonal antibody targeting the costimulatory receptor OX40 (CD134). Patients were allowed to have had prior anti-PD-1, anti-PD-L1 or anti-CTLA-4 therapy, and around 40% of the dose-escalation patients had previously received checkpoint inhibitors. The purpose of peripheral TCRbeta sequencing was to test whether ivuxolimab changed TCR sequence diversity and led to clonal T-cell expansion. The paper describes the monotherapy dose-escalation part (N ≈ 50 patients) of the phase I trial of ivuxolimab. Three dose-escalation patients achieved partial responses, one with hepatocellular carcinoma and two with cutaneous melanoma. Intravenous ivuxolimab was administered to patients every 2 weeks at six dose levels: 0.01, 0.1, 0.3, 1.5, 3 and 10 mg/kg. In the dose-escalation cohort, roughly four fifths of patients were male, and the mean age was around 60 years, with a range of roughly 23 to 85. Of the approximately 54 dose-escalation patients, hepatocellular carcinoma was present in approximately 20, melanoma in around 15, renal cell carcinoma in 9 and head and neck cancer in 9. The paper as a whole reports these results and caveats: Clonal expansion of both CD4+ and CD8+ blood T cells was observed from baseline to week 6 at doses 0.1 to 3.0 mg/kg. After ivuxolimab, expanded clones were on average more numerous among CD8+ T cells than among CD4+ T cells. Low levels of normalized T-cell clonal expansion were also shown by some nonresponding patients. In the 0.1-3.0 mg/kg groups, partial responders were among the patients with the lowest normalized peripheral clonal expansion, particularly in CD8+ T cells. Antigen specificity was not determined for the clonally expanded peripheral T cells.

Patients with autoimmune disease history or receiving systemic immunosuppression were excluded from the trial. Peripheral blood for TCR sequencing was collected from all dose cohorts at baseline, on cycle 4 day 1, and on cycle 7 day 1. The samples were taken from a phase I, first-in-human, multicenter, open-label dose-escalation trial of ivuxolimab. Adults with locally advanced or metastatic melanoma, renal cell, hepatocellular, or head and neck squamous cell carcinoma were enrolled in the trial. Before TCR sequencing, CD4+ T cells and CD8+ T cells were sorted from peripheral blood as separate populations. As for this clone: It has no known antigen specificity. There are no base qualities to consult, and no much larger clone falls within one base.

Genomic DNA was isolated from the sorted cells so that the TCRbeta CDR3 region could be sequenced. TCRbeta CDR3 regions were sequenced using the immunoSEQ Assay. Imported from immuneACCESS, the table was reduced by TCRdb to in-frame sequences with V and J called. These copies leave out some clones; in studies compared against another copy, an unresolved V gene accounts for under half, and the cause of the remainder is not known. The sample table holds tens of thousands of clones, of which approximately 83% were seen once. About 4.8% of the sample belongs to the ten largest clones. From a lookup of the germline V gene, CDR1 and CDR2 are SGHTA and FQGNSA. V is reduced by 4 bases and J by 2 bases, leaving a spacing of 8 bases between them. The CDR3 runs 13 amino acids, cysteine and phenylalanine included. CDR3 DNA is the only sequence kept; it has 39 bases, read in frame from the first base.

The TCR originated in an adult with an advanced solid tumor such as melanoma, head and neck, liver or kidney cancer. The V gene is TRBV7-2 and the J gene is TRBJ2-5; a tentative D call is TRBD1 (5 bases match). The sequencing here drew on CD4+ or CD8+ T cells sorted from blood, taken in a trial of the OX40 agonist ivuxolimab. The encoded CDR3 is CASSWAGQETQYF. The sequenced DNA: TGTGCCAGCAGCTGGGCAGGGCAAGAGACCCAGTACTTC.